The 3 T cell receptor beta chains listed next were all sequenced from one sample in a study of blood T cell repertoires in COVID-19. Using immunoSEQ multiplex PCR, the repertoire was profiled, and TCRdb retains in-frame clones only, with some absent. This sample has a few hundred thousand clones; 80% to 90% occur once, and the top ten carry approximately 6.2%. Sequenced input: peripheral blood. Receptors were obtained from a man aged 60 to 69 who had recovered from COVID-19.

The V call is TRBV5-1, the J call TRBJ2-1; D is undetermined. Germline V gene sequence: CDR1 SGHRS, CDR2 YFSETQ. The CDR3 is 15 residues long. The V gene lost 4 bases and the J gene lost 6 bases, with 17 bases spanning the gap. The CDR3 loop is CASSLLQDPPNEQFF. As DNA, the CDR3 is TGCGCCAGCAGCCTCCTCCAGGATCCCCCCAATGAGCAGTTCTTC. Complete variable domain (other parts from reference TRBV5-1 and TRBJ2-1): KAGVTQTPRYLIKTRGQQVTLSCSPISGHRSVSWYQQTPGQGLQFLFEYFSETQRNKGNFPGRFSGRQFSNSRSEMNVSTLELGDSALYLCASSLLQDPPNEQFFGPGTRLTVL.

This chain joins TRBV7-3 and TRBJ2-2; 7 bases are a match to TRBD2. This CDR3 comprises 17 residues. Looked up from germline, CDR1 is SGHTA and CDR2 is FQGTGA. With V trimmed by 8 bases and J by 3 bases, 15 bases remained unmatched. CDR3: CASSLGGTSTDTGELFF. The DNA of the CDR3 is TGTGCCAGCTCCCTGGGGGGGACTTCGACGGACACCGGGGAGCTGTTTTTT. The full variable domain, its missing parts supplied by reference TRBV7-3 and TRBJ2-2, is GAGVSQTPSNKVTEKGKYVELRCDPISGHTALYWYRQSLGQGPEFLIYFQGTGAADDSGLPNDRFFAVRPEGSVSTLKIQRTERGDSAVYLCASSLGGTSTDTGELFFGEGSRLTVL.

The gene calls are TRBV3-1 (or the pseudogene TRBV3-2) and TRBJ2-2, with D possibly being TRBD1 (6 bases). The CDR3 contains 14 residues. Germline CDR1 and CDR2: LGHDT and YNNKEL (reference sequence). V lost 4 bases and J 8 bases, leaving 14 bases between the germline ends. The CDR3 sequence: CASSPSTGSGELFF. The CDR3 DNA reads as TGTGCCAGCAGCCCCTCTACAGGGTCAGGGGAGCTGTTTTTT.